The T cell receptor (beta chain) under discussion was sequenced for a study of cytomegalovirus exposure and HLA in healthy donors. General study points: V- and J-gene trimming in TCR beta was tied to a missense DCLRE1C variant by an analysis performed later. According to an earlier analysis, most TCR beta V segments yielded productive rearrangements about 87% or about 30% of the time. Apparent HLA restriction characterized most CMV-associated TCR beta chains in a later analysis.

The ends lost 4 bases at V and 2 bases at J; junction bases unmatched: 3. Germline V gene sequence: CDR1 SGHRS, CDR2 YFSETQ. The CDR3 contains 14 residues. With respect to this clone: The antigen remains undetermined.

Use of 60 Vbeta and 13 Jbeta primers characterized the PCR. The table came from immunoSEQ multiplex PCR; TCRdb's copy has only in-frame clones and leaves some out. The table lists fewer than 80,000 clones, 67% of them singletons. The sequence came from a woman between 45 and 65 years old in good health and CMV-seropositive. Sequenced material: PBMCs. The chain has TRBV5-1 and TRBJ1-5; 7 nucleotides align to TRBD1. The CDR3 DNA reads TGCGCCAGCAGCGCGGGGACAGGCAATCAGCCCCAGCATTTT. This translates into CASSAGTGNQPQHF. Together with reference TRBV5-1 and TRBJ1-5, the CDR3 gives the full variable domain: KAGVTQTPRYLIKTRGQQVTLSCSPISGHRSVSWYQQTPGQGLQFLFEYFSETQRNKGNFPGRFSGRQFSNSRSEMNVSTLELGDSALYLCASSAGTGNQPQHFGDGTRLSIL.